Following are 2 T cell receptor beta chains from one sample sequenced in a study of identical twins (dated by TCRdb to the mid-2010s). Libraries came from 5' RACE. The instrument was an Illumina HiSeq 2000. Starting from the raw public reads, TCRdb applied fastp trimming at Q25, assembled clones with MiXCR and retained in-frame beta chains. Under each unique CDR3 protein, matching rows form one entry showing the most common genes and DNA. The sample profile shows 400,000 to 550,000 distinct CDR3 sequences; roughly an eighth of them were found once. Approximately 0.98% of the sample rests with the top ten. These records were also assigned to another study, of yellow fever vaccine responses in identical twins.

Source material: CD4+ T cells sorted from blood. All receptors come from a woman aged 18 to 35 in good health.

This clonotype has ten or more counts. The CDR3: CASSVETGPSDTQYF. Written as DNA, the CDR3 is TGTGCCAGCAGCGTAGAGACAGGTCCTTCAGATACGCAGTATTTT. This rearrangement joins TRBV9 to TRBJ2-3; D perhaps matches TRBD1 (6 bases). Germline CDR1 reads SGDLS; CDR2 reads YYNGEE. This CDR3 region has 15 residues. V dropped 0 bases and J dropped 4 bases, with 12 bases sitting between them.

Only a few counts were recorded for this clonotype. V gene TRBV30 combines with J gene TRBJ2-7; D not certain. The CDR3 runs 15 residues. Germline V lookup: CDR1 GTSNPN, CDR2 SVGIG (reference sequence). Trimming stripped 0 bases from V and 10 bases from J, with 22 bases between. CDR3 DNA: TGTGCCTGGAGTGTTGCGGCCGGAGTCTCTTACGGACAGTACTTC. It translates to CAWSVAAGVSYGQYF. The variable domain in full, with the rest retrieved from reference TRBV30 and TRBJ2-7, is SQTIHQWPATLVQPVGSPLSLECTVEGTSNPNLYWYRQAAGRGLQLLFYSVGIGQISSEVPQNLSASRPQDRQFILSSKKLLLSDSGFYLCAWSVAAGVSYGQYFGPGTRLTVT.